Presented here are 30 T cell receptor beta chains from one specimen sequenced in a study of blood T cell repertoires in COVID-19. The repertoire was sequenced with immunoSEQ multiplex PCR; TCRdb's copy has only in-frame clones and lacks some. The profile shows under 400,000 clones, roughly 87% of them singletons. Sequencing was performed on peripheral blood. The receptors shown here come from a woman aged 60 to 75 with COVID-19, enrolled during active disease.

This clone has only one observation. J is TRBJ1-3 and V is TRBV12-3 or TRBV12-4; D gene ambiguous. CDR3 size: 13 residues. Trimming shortened V by 3 bases and J by 4 bases, and 7 bases separated the two germline ends. The CDR3 loop reads CASSFLEGNTIYF. Here the CDR3 DNA reads TGTGCCAGCAGTTTTTTAGAGGGAAACACCATATATTTT.

The chain has TRBV28 and TRBJ1-6; 7 bases map to TRBD1. The V and J ends lost 5 bases and 5 bases, in that order; junction bases with no gene match: 6. The CDR3 has 15 residues. Germline values: CDR1 MDHEN, CDR2 SYDVKM. The CDR3 DNA sequence: TGTGCCAGCAGTATTAGACAGGGTAATAATTCACCCCTCCACTTT. Translation gives CASSIRQGNNSPLHF.

The gene calls are TRBV7-9 and TRBJ2-1; 12 nucleotides match TRBD2. V lost 5 bases to trimming and J lost 3 bases; unmatched junction nucleotides: 8. Germline loops: CDR1 SEHNR, CDR2 FQNEAQ (reference sequence). The CDR3 consists of 17 residues. CDR3 DNA: TGTGCCAGCAGCCGGACTAGCGGGGAACTCCTCTACAATGAGCAGTTCTTC. Its translation: CASSRTSGELLYNEQFF.

The V gene is TRBV5-1, the J gene TRBJ1-2; D may be TRBD1 (6 bases). The CDR3 is 14 residues long. Trimming took 3 bases from V and 4 from J, leaving 13 bases between them. The germline V gene has CDR1 SGHRS and CDR2 YFSETQ. In DNA form, the CDR3 reads TGCGCCAGCAGCTCCGGACAGACAGCCTATGGCTACACCTTC. As protein: CASSSGQTAYGYTF. Filled out from reference TRBV5-1 and TRBJ1-2, the complete variable domain reads KAGVTQTPRYLIKTRGQQVTLSCSPISGHRSVSWYQQTPGQGLQFLFEYFSETQRNKGNFPGRFSGRQFSNSRSEMNVSTLELGDSALYLCASSSGQTAYGYTFGSGTRLTVV.

The chain employs TRBV7-9 and TRBJ1-1; TRBD1 matches at 7 bases. Trimming at V came to 1 base and at J to 1 base, leaving 9 bases not matched to a gene. Germline loops: CDR1 SEHNR, CDR2 FQNEAQ (reference sequence). CDR3 length equals 17 residues. The CDR3 region is CASSLVTGYRSNTEAFF. CDR3 bases: TGTGCCAGCAGCTTAGTGACAGGGTATCGATCGAACACTGAAGCTTTCTTT.

The chain uses TRBV28 and TRBJ1-4; possibly TRBD1 for D (6 bases). Trimming shortened V by 6 bases and J by 10 bases, and 21 bases separated the two germline ends. This CDR3 has 15 amino acids. Looked up from germline, CDR1 is MDHEN and CDR2 is SYDVKM. CDR3 protein: CASRPTGQLWGKLFF. The CDR3 DNA reads TGTGCCAGCAGGCCTACGGGACAACTATGGGGAAAACTGTTTTTT.

V usage is TRBV7-2 and J usage is TRBJ2-1, with 7 bases lining up with TRBD2. The CDR3 loop spans 16 amino acids. J gave up 1 base and V 5 bases, and 8 bases lay outside the gene matches. Germline CDR1 SGHTA, CDR2 FQGNSA. The CDR3 DNA follows: TGTGCCAGCAGCGTCCGGGACTACCCTTCCTACAATGAGCAGTTCTTC. Translating gives CASSVRDYPSYNEQFF.

The chain has TRBV7-8 and TRBJ1-1; maybe TRBD1 (6 bases). The CDR3 runs to 17 residues. Germline V gene lookup returns CDR1 SGHVS and CDR2 FQNEAQ. The germline V and J ends were trimmed by 4 bases and 0 bases, with 18 bases remaining between them. The CDR3 bases are TGTGCCAGCAGCTCATCACAGGGTAACTACTTGAACACTGAAGCTTTCTTT. Encoded protein: CASSSSQGNYLNTEAFF.

The chain is built from TRBV14 and TRBJ2-2, with 9 positions matching TRBD1. Germline V gives CDR1 SGHDN, CDR2 FVKESK. This CDR3 contains 15 residues. After removal of 6 bases from V and 3 bases from J, the junction contained 5 bases not matched to a gene. The CDR3 protein is CASRPGQGYTGELFF. The CDR3 DNA sequence: TGTGCCAGCAGACCGGGACAGGGATACACCGGGGAGCTGTTTTTT.

DNA of the CDR3: TGCGCCAGCAGCCAAGTTAGTAGGACAGGGACAGATACGCAGTATTTT. Translation gives CASSQVSRTGTDTQYF. The V gene is TRBV4-1, the J gene TRBJ2-3; 8 bases agree with TRBD1. This CDR3 is built from 16 residues. CDR1 is MGHRA, CDR2 YSYEKL, per germline. Trimming at V came to 1 base and at J to 3 bases, leaving 6 bases not matched to a gene.

The chain is built from TRBV19 and TRBJ2-7; D is unresolved. The germline CDR1 and CDR2 sequences are LNHDA and SQIVND (reference sequence). Trimming cost V 6 bases and J 3 bases, with 18 bases left between them. The CDR3 loop spans 15 amino acids. As DNA, the CDR3 is TGTGCCAGTAGCCTTAGAACGGGTATAATCTACGAGCAGTACTTC. Translated, it gives CASSLRTGIIYEQYF. The entire variable domain, with the rest obtained from reference TRBV19 and TRBJ2-7, is as follows: DGGITQSPKYLFRKEGQNVTLSCEQNLNHDAMYWYRQDPGQGLRLIYYSQIVNDFQKGDIAEGYSVSREKKESFPLTVTSAQKNPTAFYLCASSLRTGIIYEQYFGPGTRLTVT.

This clone was recorded only once. V is TRBV28 and J is TRBJ1-2; 12 bases line up with TRBD1. The CDR3 runs 18 residues. V lost 2 bases, J lost 6 bases, and 13 bases stayed unmatched. Germline V gene lookup returns CDR1 MDHEN and CDR2 SYDVKM. The chain's CDR3 is CASSLRSLGQGALDGYTF. CDR3 in DNA: TGTGCCAGCAGTTTAAGATCCCTGGGACAGGGGGCTCTGGATGGCTACACCTTC.

CDR3 region: CASSIDRGNEKLFF. In DNA form, the CDR3 reads TGTGCCAGCAGCATAGACAGGGGGAATGAAAAACTGTTTTTT. The V and J genes are TRBV7-8 and TRBJ1-4; 9 bases fit TRBD1. The CDR3 runs 14 residues. J gave up 5 bases and V 5 bases, and 3 bases lay outside the gene matches. CDR1 and CDR2 from the germline V gene are SGHVS and FQNEAQ. Full variable domain (rest looked up from reference TRBV7-8 and TRBJ1-4): GAGVSQSPRYKVAKRGQDVALRCDPISGHVSLFWYQQALGQGPEFLTYFQNEAQLDKSGLPSDRFFAERPEGSVSTLKIQRTQQEDSAVYLCASSIDRGNEKLFFGSGTQLSVL.

J is TRBJ1-6 and V is TRBV9; 8 bases map to TRBD1. The V gene's germline CDR1 is SGDLS and CDR2 YYNGEE. V lost 0 bases, J lost 15 bases, and 14 bases stayed unmatched. The CDR3 sequence is 16 residues long. The CDR3 region is CASSVATGLTGAYLHF. The CDR3 nucleotides read TGTGCCAGCAGCGTAGCTACCGGACTGACAGGGGCGTACCTCCACTTT.

The gene calls are TRBV18 and TRBJ2-1, with D perhaps matching TRBD2 (5 bases). V dropped 9 bases and J dropped 0 bases, with 15 bases sitting between them. The germline gives CDR1 KGHSH, CDR2 LQKENI. The CDR3 loop spans 15 amino acids. CDR3 coding DNA: TGTGCCAGTCGCGGGCCCATTAGCTCCTACAATGAGCAGTTCTTC. Amino acids: CASRGPISSYNEQFF.

A note on this clone: The junction differs from germline at one of its ends, possibly a read error. V is TRBV6-5 and J is TRBJ1-2, with D possibly matching TRBD1 (6 bases). CDR1 and CDR2 (germline): MNHEY, SVGAGI. The CDR3 is 15 amino acids. In DNA, the CDR3 is TGTGCCAGCAGTGACTCGACAGGCTTATCTTATGGCTACACCTTC. Encoded protein: CASSDSTGLSYGYTF.

The chain carries TRBV7-8 and TRBJ1-5; TRBD1 agrees at 11 bases. The CDR3 totals 16 residues. Germline V CDR1 and CDR2: SGHVS, FQNEAQ. J gave up 2 bases and V 5 bases, and 5 bases lay outside the gene matches. CDR3 coding DNA: TGTGCCAGCAGCCGGGACAGGGGGATTCGCAATCAGCCCCAGCATTTT. Amino acid sequence: CASSRDRGIRNQPQHF. The full variable domain, rest sourced from reference TRBV7-8 and TRBJ1-5, is GAGVSQSPRYKVAKRGQDVALRCDPISGHVSLFWYQQALGQGPEFLTYFQNEAQLDKSGLPSDRFFAERPEGSVSTLKIQRTQQEDSAVYLCASSRDRGIRNQPQHFGDGTRLSIL.

The chain links TRBV7-6 to TRBJ1-5; D uncertain. Per germline, CDR1 SGHVS and CDR2 FNYEAQ. Trimming took 5 bases from V and 5 from J, leaving 13 bases between them. The CDR3 spans 14 residues. The CDR3 here is CASSLGGKYQPQHF. The CDR3 DNA is TGTGCCAGCAGCCTCGGAGGAAAATATCAGCCCCAGCATTTT.

V gene TRBV4-1 combines with J gene TRBJ1-2, with 7 positions matching TRBD1. CDR3 length: 15 residues. Trimming at V came to 1 base and at J to 5 bases, leaving 7 bases not matched to a gene. Germline CDR1 reads MGHRA; CDR2 reads YSYEKL. The CDR3 DNA follows: TGCGCCAGCAGCCAAGGGGGACAGACTTATTATGGCTACACCTTC. Protein sequence: CASSQGGQTYYGYTF.

This chain joins TRBV5-1 and TRBJ2-3, with 7 bases matching TRBD1. This CDR3 has 16 residues. Germline V gene data show CDR1 as SGHRS and CDR2 as YFSETQ. Germline trimming cut 2 bases from V and 2 bases from J; bases unmatched to any gene: 8. The CDR3 is CASSFSGTAHTDTQYF. CDR3 coding DNA: TGCGCCAGCAGCTTTTCCGGGACAGCCCACACAGATACGCAGTATTTT.

The chain couples TRBV7-9 to TRBJ2-7; 9 bases map to TRBD1. Unmatched junction bases numbered 0, after V lost 3 bases and J lost 6 bases. The CDR3 length is 12 residues. Germline CDR1 and CDR2: SEHNR and FQNEAQ (reference sequence). This chain's CDR3 is CASSLDRGEQYF. CDR3 DNA sequence: TGTGCCAGCAGCTTGGACAGGGGCGAGCAGTACTTC.

This clone was detected only a few times. The chain links TRBV18 to TRBJ1-5; tentatively, D is TRBD1 (5 bases). Trimming pared 2 bases from V and 6 bases from J, leaving 14 bases between. The CDR3 contains 15 residues. Germline V gene lookup returns CDR1 KGHSH and CDR2 LQKENI. CDR3 sequence: CASSPGQGQGQPQHF. The CDR3 DNA reads as TGTGCCAGCTCACCAGGGCAAGGGCAGGGTCAGCCCCAGCATTTT.

J is TRBJ1-2 and V is TRBV7-9; 7 bases map to TRBD1. The CDR3 is 14 amino acids. Germline CDR1 SEHNR, CDR2 FQNEAQ (reference sequence). V was clipped by 5 bases and J by 0 bases; unmatched bases: 3. The CDR3 is CASSLGQSNYGYTF. CDR3 sequence (DNA): TGTGCCAGCAGCCTGGGACAGTCTAACTATGGCTACACCTTC.

This clone showed up just a few times. The V call is TRBV6-5, the J call TRBJ1-3, with D possibly being TRBD1 (6 bases). The CDR3 spans 15 residues. Germline lookup yields CDR1 MNHEY and CDR2 SVGAGI. Trimming shortened V by 2 bases and J by 0 bases, and 8 bases separated the two germline ends. The CDR3 protein is CASSYDRYSGNTIYF. The DNA for the CDR3 is TGTGCCAGCAGTTACGACAGGTACTCTGGAAACACCATATATTTT.

This chain uses TRBV5-1 with TRBJ1-1; D is perhaps TRBD1 (5 bases). Trimming pared 0 bases from V and 1 base from J, leaving 10 bases between. This CDR3 spans 15 amino acids. Germline-derived CDR1 and CDR2 are SGHRS and YFSETQ. Here the CDR3 reads CASSLVAGRNTEAFF. CDR3 nucleotides: TGCGCCAGCAGCTTGGTGGCAGGGCGGAACACTGAAGCTTTCTTT. The full variable domain, completed using reference TRBV5-1 and TRBJ1-1, is KAGVTQTPRYLIKTRGQQVTLSCSPISGHRSVSWYQQTPGQGLQFLFEYFSETQRNKGNFPGRFSGRQFSNSRSEMNVSTLELGDSALYLCASSLVAGRNTEAFFGQGTRLTVV.

The chain recombines TRBV5-8 with TRBJ2-3; 7 bases line up with TRBD1. CDR1 and CDR2 from the germline V gene are SGHTS and YDEGEE. V shed 3 bases, J shed 3 bases, and the junction held 7 bases outside the gene matches. CDR3 size: 15 residues. CDR3 sequence reads: CASSYRQGATDTQYF. DNA for the CDR3: TGTGCCAGCAGCTACCGACAGGGTGCTACAGATACGCAGTATTTT.

The J gene is TRBJ1-4, the V gene TRBV30; 7 bases line up with TRBD1. With V trimmed by 2 bases and J by 0 bases, 6 bases remained unmatched. The CDR3 extends over 16 amino acids. CDR1 GTSNPN and CDR2 SVGIG come from the germline V gene (reference sequence). The CDR3 loop reads CAWSFDQGATNEKLFF. CDR3 coding DNA: TGTGCCTGGAGTTTCGATCAGGGGGCAACTAATGAAAAACTGTTTTTT.

The chain employs TRBV3-1 (or the pseudogene TRBV3-2) and TRBJ1-3; a weak D match, TRBD1 (6 bases). The germline CDR1 and CDR2 sequences are LGHDT and YNNKEL (reference sequence). The CDR3 is made up of 16 amino acids. Trimming took 7 bases from V and 3 from J, leaving 19 bases between them. In DNA form, the CDR3 reads TGTGCCAGCAACTATCGCCAGGGGCGAGATGGAAACACCATATATTTT. Protein: CASNYRQGRDGNTIYF.

The chain is built from TRBV2 and TRBJ1-6; D uncertain. Germline loops: CDR1 SNHLY, CDR2 FYNNEI. The CDR3 covers 12 residues. With 6 bases removed from V and 8 bases from J, the gap between germline ends came to 8 bases. CDR3: CASRRADSPLHF. The DNA for the CDR3 is TGTGCCAGCAGAAGAGCGGATTCACCCCTCCACTTT.

This rearrangement joins TRBV19 to TRBJ1-2; D perhaps matches TRBD1 (5 bases). This CDR3 contains 13 residues. Germline V gene lookup returns CDR1 LNHDA and CDR2 SQIVND (reference sequence). With 3 bases removed from V and 5 bases from J, the gap between germline ends came to 10 bases. Here the CDR3 reads CASSIAREYGYTF. CDR3 bases: TGTGCCAGTAGTATTGCCAGGGAATATGGCTACACCTTC. The entire variable domain, with the rest obtained from reference TRBV19 and TRBJ1-2, is as follows: DGGITQSPKYLFRKEGQNVTLSCEQNLNHDAMYWYRQDPGQGLRLIYYSQIVNDFQKGDIAEGYSVSREKKESFPLTVTSAQKNPTAFYLCASSIAREYGYTFGSGTRLTVV.